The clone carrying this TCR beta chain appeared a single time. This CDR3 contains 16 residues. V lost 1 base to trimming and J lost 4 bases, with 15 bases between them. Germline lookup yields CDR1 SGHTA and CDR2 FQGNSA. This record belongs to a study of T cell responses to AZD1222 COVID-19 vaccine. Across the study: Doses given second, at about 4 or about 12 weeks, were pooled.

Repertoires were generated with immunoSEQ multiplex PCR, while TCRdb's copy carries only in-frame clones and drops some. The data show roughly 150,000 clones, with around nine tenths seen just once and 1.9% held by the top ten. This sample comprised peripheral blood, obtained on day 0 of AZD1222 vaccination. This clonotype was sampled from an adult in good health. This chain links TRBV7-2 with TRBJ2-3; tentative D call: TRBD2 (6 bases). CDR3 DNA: TGTGCCAGCAGCTTAGGGTCTAGCGCGTGGTCAGATACGCAGTATTTT. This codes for CASSLGSSAWSDTQYF.